Described below is a single T cell receptor (beta chain) sequence and its context. Its antigen is currently unknown. These data originate in a study of siplizumab effects on memory and regulatory T cells. The germline V gene has CDR1 LNHDA and CDR2 SQIVND (reference sequence). This CDR3 contains 17 residues. Trimming stripped 4 bases from V and 1 base from J, with 17 bases between. Profiling relied on immunoSEQ multiplex PCR, and the TCRdb table lists in-frame clones only, not all of them. Altogether about 8,600 clones are present, 60% to 75% being singletons, with the ten largest covering 67%. Study outcomes and limitations: Unstimulated subsets accounted for the mapping of only a minor share of the clones that were alloreactive. Alloreactive sequences traceable to unstimulated CD4+ memory cells declined significantly under siplizumab. Suppressive activity of Tregs proliferating in siplizumab cultures remained unconfirmed.

This sequence joins TRBV19 and TRBJ1-5; tentatively, D is TRBD1 (5 bases). The sequence came from a human donor in good health. Sample: effector memory CD8+ T cells sorted from blood. Subset noted: unstimulated CD8+ effector memory T cells. This CDR3 is CASSTPQRGRSNQPQHF. In DNA form, the CDR3 reads TGTGCCAGTAGTACCCCACAAAGGGGTCGGAGCAATCAGCCCCAGCATTTT.